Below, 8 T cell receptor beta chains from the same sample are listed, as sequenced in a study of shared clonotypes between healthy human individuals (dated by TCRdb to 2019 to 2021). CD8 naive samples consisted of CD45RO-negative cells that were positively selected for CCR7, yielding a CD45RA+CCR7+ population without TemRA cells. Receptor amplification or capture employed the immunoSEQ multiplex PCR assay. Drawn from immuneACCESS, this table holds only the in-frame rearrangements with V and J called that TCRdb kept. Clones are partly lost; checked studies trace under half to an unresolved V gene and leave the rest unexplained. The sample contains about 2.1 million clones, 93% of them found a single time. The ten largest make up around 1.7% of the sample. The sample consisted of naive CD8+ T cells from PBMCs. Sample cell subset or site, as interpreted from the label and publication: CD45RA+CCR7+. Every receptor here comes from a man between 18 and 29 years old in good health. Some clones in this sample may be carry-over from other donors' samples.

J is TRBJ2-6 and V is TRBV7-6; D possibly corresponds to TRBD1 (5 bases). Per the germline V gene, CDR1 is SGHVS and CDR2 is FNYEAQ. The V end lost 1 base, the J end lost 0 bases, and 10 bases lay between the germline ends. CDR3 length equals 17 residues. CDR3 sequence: CASSLGNRPSGANVLTF. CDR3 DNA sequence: TGTGCCAGCAGCTTAGGTAACAGGCCCTCTGGGGCCAACGTCCTGACTTTC.

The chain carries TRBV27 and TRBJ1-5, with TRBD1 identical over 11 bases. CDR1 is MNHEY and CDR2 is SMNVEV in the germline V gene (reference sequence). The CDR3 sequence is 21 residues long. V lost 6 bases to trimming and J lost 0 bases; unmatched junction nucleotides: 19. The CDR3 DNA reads TGTGCCAGCAGGGAAGGGCCCAAGGGACAGGGGGGCACTAATAGCAATCAGCCCCAGCATTTT. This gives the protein CASREGPKGQGGTNSNQPQHF.

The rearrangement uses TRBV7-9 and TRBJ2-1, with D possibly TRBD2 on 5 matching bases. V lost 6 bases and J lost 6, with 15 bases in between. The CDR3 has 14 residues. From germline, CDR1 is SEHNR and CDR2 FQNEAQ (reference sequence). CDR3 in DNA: TGTGCCAGCAGGCGGAGGCTGGAGGCCAATGAGCAGTTCTTC. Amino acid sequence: CASRRRLEANEQFF. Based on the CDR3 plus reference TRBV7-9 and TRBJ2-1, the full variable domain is DTGVSQNPRHKITKRGQNVTFRCDPISEHNRLYWYRQTLGQGPEFLTYFQNEAQLEKSRLLSDRFSAERPKGSFSTLEIQRTEQGDSAMYLCASRRRLEANEQFFGPGTRLTVL.

CDR3: CASSTGELGGGYTF. As DNA, the CDR3 is TGTGCCAGTAGTACCGGGGAACTGGGAGGTGGCTACACCTTC. The chain uses TRBV19 and TRBJ1-2; D ambiguous. V lost 4 bases and J 7 bases, leaving 16 bases between the germline ends. The CDR3 has 14 amino acids. Per germline, CDR1 LNHDA and CDR2 SQIVND (reference sequence).

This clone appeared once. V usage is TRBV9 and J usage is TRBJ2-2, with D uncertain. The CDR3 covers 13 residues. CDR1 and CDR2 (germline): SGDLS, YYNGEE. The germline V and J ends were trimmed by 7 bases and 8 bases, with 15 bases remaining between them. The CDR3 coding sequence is TGTGCCAGCGGCACGTGGGAAAGGGGGGAGCTGTTTTTT. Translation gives CASGTWERGELFF.

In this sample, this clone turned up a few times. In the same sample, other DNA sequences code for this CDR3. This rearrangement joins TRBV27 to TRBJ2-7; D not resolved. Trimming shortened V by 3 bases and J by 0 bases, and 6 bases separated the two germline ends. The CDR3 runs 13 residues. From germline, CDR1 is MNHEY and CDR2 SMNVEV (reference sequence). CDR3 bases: TGTGCCAGCAGTTTTGGCACCTCCTACGAGCAGTACTTC. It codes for CASSFGTSYEQYF.

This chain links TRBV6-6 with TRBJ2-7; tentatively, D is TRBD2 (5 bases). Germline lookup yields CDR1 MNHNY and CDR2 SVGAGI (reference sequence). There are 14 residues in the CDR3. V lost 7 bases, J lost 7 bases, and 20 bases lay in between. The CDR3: CASTASIGSGEQYF. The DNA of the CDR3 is TGTGCCAGCACAGCATCTATTGGATCGGGAGAGCAGTACTTC.

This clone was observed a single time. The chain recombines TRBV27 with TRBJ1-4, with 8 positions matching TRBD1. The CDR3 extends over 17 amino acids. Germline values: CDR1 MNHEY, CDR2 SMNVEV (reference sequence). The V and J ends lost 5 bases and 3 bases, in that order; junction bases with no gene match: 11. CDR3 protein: CASSRFPGQVANEKLFF. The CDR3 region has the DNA TGTGCCAGCAGTCGGTTCCCGGGACAGGTTGCTAATGAAAAACTGTTTTTT.